Sequencing of this T cell receptor (beta chain) was carried out in a study of glioma-infiltrating T cells. Using RNA template, CDR3s of TCR alpha and beta were amplified with iRepertoire arm-PCR. TCRdb re-derived calls from the multiplex PCR reads in MiXCR, one entry per CDR3 protein. The table has approximately 190,000 distinct CDR3 sequences, more than 30% seen once. The germline CDR1 and CDR2 sequences are LGHNA and YSLEER. This CDR3 is built from 15 residues. Trimming stripped 4 bases from V and 2 bases from J, with 13 bases between. There are many counts of this clonotype. Sequences were obtained from glioma tissue, nonneoplastic brain tissue, or PBMCs (not recorded which). The V call is TRBV4-3, the J call TRBJ2-3, with D possibly being TRBD1 (6 bases). This receptor was obtained from a human donor with low-grade glioma or glioblastoma, undergoing nonglioma brain surgery, or in good health (not recorded which). The DNA of the CDR3 is TGCGCCAGCAGCCTGAGCCGACAGGCCACAGATACGCAGTATTTT. Translated, it gives CASSLSRQATDTQYF.